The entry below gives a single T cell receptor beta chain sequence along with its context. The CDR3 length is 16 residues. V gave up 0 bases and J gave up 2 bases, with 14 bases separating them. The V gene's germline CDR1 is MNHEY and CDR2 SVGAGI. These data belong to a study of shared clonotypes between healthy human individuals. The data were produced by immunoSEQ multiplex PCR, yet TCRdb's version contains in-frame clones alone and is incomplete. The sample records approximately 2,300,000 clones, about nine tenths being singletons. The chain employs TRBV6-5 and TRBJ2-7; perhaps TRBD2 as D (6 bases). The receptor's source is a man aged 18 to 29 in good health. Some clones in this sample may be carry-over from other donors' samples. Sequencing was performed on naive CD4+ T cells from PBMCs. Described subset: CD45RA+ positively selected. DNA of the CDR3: TGTGCCAGCAGTTACTCGTACCGGACTACCACCTACGAGCAGTACTTC. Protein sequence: CASSYSYRTTTYEQYF.